A single sample gave rise to the 26 T cell receptor beta chains below, sequenced in a study of response to subunit inactivated influenza vaccine. TCRdb reprocessed the RT-PCR reads with MiXCR, giving one entry per CDR3 protein. Of around 490,000 distinct CDR3 sequences in the sample, 6% to 9% were seen once. Specimen: PBMCs from blood, collected around 25 months after vaccination. These receptors came from a man between 50 and 69 years old who received an inactivated influenza vaccine.

The chain is built from TRBV4-2 and TRBJ1-6, with 7 bases fitting TRBD1. The CDR3 totals 15 residues. CDR1 and CDR2 from the germline V gene are LGHNA and YNFKEQ. Germline trimming cut 3 bases from V and 8 bases from J; bases unmatched to any gene: 7. The CDR3 protein is CASSHPTGVDSPLHF. The CDR3 DNA is TGTGCCAGCAGCCACCCTACAGGGGTGGATTCACCCCTCCACTTT.

The chain links TRBV7-2 to TRBJ2-5; the match to TRBD2 covers 10 bases. Looked up from germline, CDR1 is SGHTA and CDR2 is FQGNSA. The CDR3 runs 13 residues. Trimming removed 6 bases from V and 4 bases from J; junction bases left unmatched: 2. The CDR3 sequence is CASRLAGIETQYF. CDR3 nucleotides: TGTGCCAGCAGACTAGCGGGGATAGAGACCCAGTACTTC.

Ten or more counts support this clonotype. The V call is TRBV4-3, the J call TRBJ2-3; 9 bases map to TRBD2. After removal of 3 bases from V and 2 bases from J, the junction contained 6 bases not matched to a gene. CDR1 and CDR2 (germline): LGHNA, YSLEER. CDR3 length: 16 residues. The CDR3 sequence: CASSQTTSGPTDTQYF. DNA of the CDR3: TGCGCCAGCAGCCAGACCACTAGCGGGCCCACAGATACGCAGTATTTT.

V usage is TRBV6-1 and J usage is TRBJ1-1, with 8 bases lining up with TRBD1. The ends lost 7 bases at V and 1 base at J; junction bases unmatched: 8. The CDR3 spans 15 residues. Per germline, CDR1 MNHNS and CDR2 SASEGT. The CDR3 DNA follows: TGTGCCAGCACCAACAGGGGGTTCCCGAACACTGAAGCTTTCTTT. This sequence encodes CASTNRGFPNTEAFF.

Only a few counts were recorded for this clonotype. V and J are TRBV7-3 and TRBJ2-1; the D gene is possibly TRBD2 (6 bases). The CDR3 has 14 residues. V was clipped by 4 bases and J by 7 bases, with 14 bases between them. CDR1 and CDR2 from the germline V gene are SGHTA and FQGTGA. CDR3 residues: CASSSPRDRNEQFF. CDR3 in DNA: TGTGCCAGCAGCTCACCGCGGGATAGGAATGAGCAGTTCTTC.

The sample holds a few counts of this clonotype. The chain employs TRBV29-1 and TRBJ2-1; 8 bases align to TRBD1. The CDR3 covers 15 residues. Germline assignment: CDR1 SQVTM and CDR2 ANQGSEA. V gave up 3 bases and J gave up 7 bases; unmatched junction bases: 11. As DNA, the CDR3 is TGCAGCGTTGAGGGTCCAGGGGGCGGATCGAATGAGCAGTTCTTC. Its translation is CSVEGPGGGSNEQFF.

This clonotype was detected only a few times. The chain recombines TRBV7-9 with TRBJ2-1; 9 nucleotides align to TRBD2. There are 15 residues in the CDR3. Germline trimming cut 6 bases from V and 9 bases from J; bases unmatched to any gene: 12. Germline V gene lookup returns CDR1 SEHNR and CDR2 FQNEAQ (reference sequence). The CDR3 region is CASRLGSGGPSEQFF. CDR3 bases: TGTGCCAGCAGGTTGGGTAGCGGGGGCCCAAGTGAGCAGTTCTTC.

There are many counts of this clonotype. The chain is built from TRBV28 and TRBJ1-1; 10 positions agree with TRBD1. The CDR3 length is 17 residues. CDR1 is MDHEN, CDR2 SYDVKM, per germline. Trimming removed 2 bases from V and 6 bases from J; junction bases left unmatched: 12. The CDR3 sequence is CASSLLTGQGRYAEAFF. In DNA form, the CDR3 reads TGTGCCAGCAGTTTACTTACGGGACAGGGGCGTTACGCTGAAGCTTTCTTT.

In its sample, this clonotype was seen many times. CDR3 coding DNA: TGTGCCAGCAGTTGGGGCGACGAGCAGTACTTC. Amino acid sequence: CASSWGDEQYF. The chain has TRBV28 and TRBJ2-7; a possible D gene is TRBD1 (5 bases). The germline gives CDR1 MDHEN, CDR2 SYDVKM. Deletions cut 4 bases from V and 5 bases from J, with 6 bases between. The CDR3 is 11 residues long.

In this sample, this clonotype turned up a few times. The DNA for the CDR3 is TGTGCCAGCAGCTGGAAGGACAGGAGAAAAAACTATGGCTACACCTTC. It encodes CASSWKDRRKNYGYTF. The chain joins TRBV5-8 to TRBJ1-2; 7 positions agree with TRBD1. Per the germline V gene, CDR1 is SGHTS and CDR2 is YDEGEE. Trimming removed 3 bases from V and 2 bases from J; junction bases left unmatched: 10. This CDR3 is built from 16 residues.

V gene TRBV4-1 combines with J gene TRBJ2-2; 8 positions agree with TRBD1. Trimming removed 1 base from V and 3 bases from J; junction bases left unmatched: 1. This CDR3 region has 15 residues. CDR1 and CDR2 from the germline V gene are MGHRA and YSYEKL. In DNA, the CDR3 is TGCGCCAGCAGCCAAGTGGACAGGGACACCGGGGAGCTGTTTTTT. Protein product: CASSQVDRDTGELFF.

The chain combines TRBV7-2 with TRBJ2-3, with a tentative D call TRBD2 (6 bases). CDR1 and CDR2 (germline): SGHTA, FQGNSA. Between the trimmed V and J ends, which lost 5 bases and 1 base, there was a span of 13 bases. There are 15 residues in the CDR3. Here the CDR3 reads CASSPAGFRTDTQYF. CDR3 coding DNA: TGTGCCAGCAGCCCCGCGGGGTTTCGCACAGATACGCAGTATTTT.

This clonotype came up a few times. The chain links TRBV5-1 to TRBJ2-1; a possible D gene is TRBD2 (6 bases). The CDR3 loop spans 17 amino acids. The V and J ends lost 7 bases and 0 bases respectively, with 20 bases between them. Germline V lookup: CDR1 SGHRS, CDR2 YFSETQ. The CDR3 coding sequence is TGCGCCAGCTCCGTGGGATCCGGGACTCCCTCCTACAATGAGCAGTTCTTC. This translates into CASSVGSGTPSYNEQFF.

This clonotype showed up many times. This chain uses TRBV4-3 with TRBJ2-5; TRBD2 matches 12 bases. Germline loops: CDR1 LGHNA, CDR2 YSLEER. The length of the CDR3 is 15 residues. V gave up 4 bases and J gave up 5 bases; unmatched junction bases: 5. The CDR3 DNA sequence: TGCGCCAGCAGCCTAACCGGGACTAGCGGGGAGACCCAGTACTTC. This gives the protein CASSLTGTSGETQYF.

This clonotype was seen at least ten times. The V gene is TRBV7-2, the J gene TRBJ2-2, with TRBD2 matching over 11 bases. Germline V lookup: CDR1 SGHTA, CDR2 FQGNSA. V lost 8 bases to trimming and J lost 7 bases; unmatched junction nucleotides: 9. The CDR3 covers 15 residues. CDR3 coding DNA: TGTGCCAGCTTACTAGCGGGAGTGGTCCGCGGGGAGCTGTTTTTT. It translates to CASLLAGVVRGELFF.

This clonotype was counted many times. V is TRBV12-3 or TRBV12-4 and J is TRBJ1-6; D remains ambiguous. The CDR3 runs 12 residues. V was pared by 4 bases and J by 10 bases, with 8 bases between. The CDR3 region has the DNA TGTGCCAGCAGTTCGCCCCCGTCACCCCTCCACTTT. This translates into CASSSPPSPLHF.

This clonotype was seen more than once but under ten times. J is TRBJ2-7 and V is TRBV27, with 8 positions matching TRBD2. CDR1 is MNHEY, CDR2 SMNVEV, per germline (reference sequence). This CDR3 has 15 residues. V shed 5 bases, J shed 4 bases, and the junction held 10 bases outside the gene matches. CDR3: CASSPPGLVPYEQYF. The DNA for the CDR3 is TGTGCCAGCAGTCCGCCGGGACTAGTACCTTACGAGCAGTACTTC.

The chain is built from TRBV7-6 and TRBJ2-3; TRBD2 matches at 10 bases. The CDR3 consists of 14 residues. Germline values: CDR1 SGHVS, CDR2 FNYEAQ. V trimming: 10 bases; J trimming: 4 bases; junction bases outside the gene matches: 8. CDR3 bases: TGTGCCACCTCACTAGCGGGAAGAGCAGATACGCAGTATTTT. This encodes CATSLAGRADTQYF.

This clonotype was counted many times. The chain couples TRBV15 to TRBJ2-2, with 7 bases aligning to TRBD2. The V and J ends lost 0 bases and 5 bases, in that order; junction bases with no gene match: 9. Germline CDR1 reads LNHNV; CDR2 reads YYDKDF (reference sequence). The CDR3 contains 17 residues. In DNA form, the CDR3 reads TGTGCCACCAGCAGAGATCGAAGCGGGATTTGGACCGGGGAGCTGTTTTTT. This gives the protein CATSRDRSGIWTGELFF.

The chain couples TRBV11-3 to TRBJ2-3; 8 nucleotides line up with TRBD2. CDR1 and CDR2 from the germline V gene are SGHNT and YENEEA. Trimming cost V 5 bases and J 2 bases; bases outside gene matches: 6. The CDR3 has 15 amino acids. CDR3 DNA: TGTGCCAGCAGCCCAGGACTAGCCCCCACAGATACGCAGTATTTT. Translated: CASSPGLAPTDTQYF.

As to this clonotype: One end of the junction is discordant with germline, which a read error may explain. The rearrangement links TRBV4-3 to TRBJ2-2; 9 nucleotides align to TRBD2. CDR1 and CDR2 from the germline V gene are LGHNA and YSLEER. CDR3 size: 16 residues. CDR3 bases: TGCGCCAGCAGTCAAGGACTAGCGTCGTACACCGGGGAGCTGTTTTTT. Its translation: CASSQGLASYTGELFF.

The chain couples TRBV3-1 to TRBJ2-5; 12 nucleotides align to TRBD2. This CDR3 spans 17 amino acids. The germline CDR1 and CDR2 sequences are LGHDT and YNNKEL (reference sequence). V lost 2 bases and J lost 1; bases outside the gene matches: 5. CDR3: CASSQRRLAGAQETQYF. The CDR3 DNA is TGTGCCAGCAGCCAAAGAAGACTAGCGGGGGCCCAAGAGACCCAGTACTTC.

A few counts support this clonotype. The chain joins TRBV12-3 or TRBV12-4 to TRBJ2-7; perhaps TRBD2 as D (7 bases). The CDR3 loop spans 16 amino acids. The germline V and J ends were trimmed by 5 bases and 6 bases, with 23 bases remaining between them. The CDR3 region has the DNA TGTGCCAGCAGTAACTATTTTGGAACAAGGGGGGGCGAGCAGTACTTC. Amino acid sequence: CASSNYFGTRGGEQYF.

The V gene is TRBV7-9, the J gene TRBJ2-7; D is unclear. The CDR3 consists of 13 residues. Germline CDR1 is SEHNR and CDR2 is FQNEAQ (reference sequence). The V gene lost 3 bases and the J gene lost 5 bases, with 11 bases spanning the gap. The DNA for the CDR3 is TGTGCCAGCAGCTTTGAGAATGTTGACGAGCAGTACTTC. It translates to CASSFENVDEQYF.

CDR3 coding DNA: TGTGCCAGCAGCCAAGGGCAGGGTTCCCGCAATCAGCCCCAGCATTTT. As protein: CASSQGQGSRNQPQHF. The chain carries TRBV4-2 and TRBJ1-5, with D maybe TRBD1 (5 bases). CDR3 length equals 16 residues. The V end was cut by 1 base, the J end by 2 bases, with 12 bases between. The germline CDR1 and CDR2 sequences are LGHNA and YNFKEQ.

This clonotype was counted only a few times. This chain links TRBV12-3 or TRBV12-4 with TRBJ2-1, with a possible D match to TRBD1 (6 bases). The V and J ends lost 7 bases and 6 bases respectively, with 16 bases between them. The CDR3 has 14 residues. The CDR3, as DNA: TGTGCCAGCACACTAGGGGGTAGAGGCAATGAGCAGTTCTTC. Its protein is CASTLGGRGNEQFF.